The 18 T cell receptor beta chains below come from one sample, sequenced in a study of T cell changes during pregnancy in multiple sclerosis. Here immunoSEQ multiplex PCR was the method, and the copy in TCRdb shows in-frame clones only, minus some. The repertoire holds under 80,000 clones, with just under 95% as singletons. Source: peripheral blood, taken after pregnancy. The receptors derive from a female donor in good health, enrolled as a control in a pregnancy study.

The chain couples TRBV7-9 to TRBJ2-1, with TRBD1 identical over 7 bases. Per germline, CDR1 SEHNR and CDR2 FQNEAQ (reference sequence). V lost 2 bases to trimming and J lost 6 bases; unmatched junction nucleotides: 4. This CDR3 region has 14 residues. CDR3 loop: CASSLRQGPNEQFF. CDR3 bases: TGTGCCAGCAGCTTACGACAGGGACCCAATGAGCAGTTCTTC.

Worth noting for this clone: At the DNA level, this CDR3 is encoded by other sequences in the same sample as well. The gene calls are TRBV9 and TRBJ2-6; no clear D gene. The germline V and J ends were trimmed by 0 bases and 4 bases, with 8 bases remaining between them. Per the germline V gene, CDR1 is SGDLS and CDR2 is YYNGEE. The CDR3 spans 15 residues. CDR3 in amino acids: CASSVGGSGANVLTF. As DNA, the CDR3 is TGTGCCAGCAGCGTAGGCGGCTCCGGGGCCAACGTCCTGACTTTC.

The J gene is TRBJ2-1, the V gene TRBV4-3, with 8 bases matching TRBD2. CDR1 LGHNA and CDR2 YSLEER come from the germline V gene. J gave up 2 bases and V 0 bases, and 9 bases lay outside the gene matches. The CDR3 contains 18 residues. This chain's CDR3 is CASSQDLSGSWPYNEQFF. The CDR3 DNA follows: TGCGCCAGCAGCCAAGATCTGAGCGGGAGTTGGCCCTACAATGAGCAGTTCTTC.

The chain couples TRBV27 to TRBJ2-3; D gene uncertain. V dropped 6 bases and J dropped 0 bases, with 13 bases sitting between them. Germline V gives CDR1 MNHEY, CDR2 SMNVEV (reference sequence). The CDR3 sequence is 15 residues long. CDR3 sequence reads: CASRALVPSTDTQYF. The DNA for the CDR3 is TGTGCCAGCAGGGCCTTGGTTCCAAGCACAGATACGCAGTATTTT.

This sequence joins TRBV10-3 and TRBJ2-5; D ambiguous. Trimming shortened V by 6 bases and J by 5 bases, and 13 bases separated the two germline ends. Germline CDR1 ENHRY, CDR2 SYGVKD. The CDR3 loop spans 13 amino acids. The chain's CDR3 is CAIRPQVRETQYF. The CDR3 nucleotides are TGTGCCATCAGGCCCCAGGTTCGCGAGACCCAGTACTTC.

The chain joins TRBV15 to TRBJ1-1; 8 positions match TRBD1. CDR3 length equals 17 residues. CDR1 is LNHNV, CDR2 YYDKDF, per germline (reference sequence). V shed 4 bases and J 0 bases; nucleotides not matched to a gene: 10. DNA for the CDR3: TGTGCCACCAGCACCCTGCTCTCAGGGGGCATGAACACTGAAGCTTTCTTT. This translates into CATSTLLSGGMNTEAFF. Together with reference TRBV15 and TRBJ1-1, the CDR3 gives the full variable domain: DAMVIQNPRYQVTQFGKPVTLSCSQTLNHNVMYWYQQKSSQAPKLLFHYYDKDFNNEADTPDNFQSRRPNTSFCFLDIRSPGLGDTAMYLCATSTLLSGGMNTEAFFGQGTRLTVV.

V and J are TRBV5-1 and TRBJ2-7, with 9 bases lining up with TRBD1. Germline assignment: CDR1 SGHRS and CDR2 YFSETQ. The V and J ends lost 4 bases and 1 base, in that order; junction bases with no gene match: 9. The CDR3 length is 16 residues. CDR3 DNA sequence: TGCGCCAGCAGCAGGGACAGGGCCGTGGGTTCCTACGAGCAGTACTTC. Amino acid sequence: CASSRDRAVGSYEQYF.

The table lists this clone with many counts. V and J are TRBV6-4 and TRBJ1-1, with D hard to call. V gave up 1 base and J gave up 1 base, with 13 bases separating them. Per germline, CDR1 MRHNA and CDR2 SNTAGT. The CDR3 is made up of 16 amino acids. The CDR3 DNA follows: TGTGCCAGCAGTGACTACTCGACACAACCGAACACTGAAGCTTTCTTT. Translation: CASSDYSTQPNTEAFF.

The chain links TRBV7-9 to TRBJ2-5, with D tentatively TRBD2 (6 bases). Trimming cost V 1 base and J 5 bases, with 11 bases left between them. Germline loops: CDR1 SEHNR, CDR2 FQNEAQ (reference sequence). The CDR3 is made up of 14 amino acids. CDR3 in amino acids: CASSLVAGTETQYF. In nucleotides, the CDR3 is TGTGCCAGCAGCTTAGTGGCGGGGACGGAGACCCAGTACTTC.

The chain employs TRBV28 and TRBJ1-1; TRBD1 aligns across 9 bases. The CDR3 length is 14 residues. Germline assignment: CDR1 MDHEN and CDR2 SYDVKM. Trimming at V came to 5 bases and at J to 4 bases, leaving 5 bases not matched to a gene. The CDR3 region is CASSRQGVGTEAFF. CDR3 DNA: TGTGCCAGCAGTCGACAGGGGGTTGGCACTGAAGCTTTCTTT.

This clone was found a few times. The CDR3 nucleotides read TGTGCCAGCTTAGGGGCACTGGACCAGCCCCAGCATTTT. Translation: CASLGALDQPQHF. The V gene is TRBV28, the J gene TRBJ1-5; the D gene is possibly TRBD1 (5 bases). The CDR3 extends over 13 amino acids. With 8 bases removed from V and 7 bases from J, the gap between germline ends came to 15 bases. Germline values: CDR1 MDHEN, CDR2 SYDVKM. Combining the CDR3 with reference TRBV28 and TRBJ1-5 gives the whole variable domain DVKVTQSSRYLVKRTGEKVFLECVQDMDHENMFWYRQDPGLGLRLIYFSYDVKMKEKGDIPEGYSVSREKKERFSLILESASTNQTSMYLCASLGALDQPQHFGDGTRLSIL.

The V and J genes are TRBV28 and TRBJ2-4, with a tentative D call TRBD2 (6 bases). Germline values: CDR1 MDHEN, CDR2 SYDVKM. This CDR3 comprises 12 residues. V lost 9 bases to trimming and J lost 8 bases, with 14 bases between them. The CDR3 loop reads CASISGEDIQYF. As DNA, the CDR3 is TGTGCCAGTATCTCGGGAGAGGACATTCAGTACTTC.

The genes are TRBV10-3 and TRBJ2-7, with TRBD1 matching over 7 bases. Germline V gene lookup returns CDR1 ENHRY and CDR2 SYGVKD. This CDR3 has 14 residues. Losses at the gene ends were 6 bases for V and 3 bases for J; bases not matched to a gene: 8. In nucleotides, the CDR3 is TGTGCCATCAGGAAGGGACAGAATATCTACGAGCAGTACTTC. It translates to CAIRKGQNIYEQYF.

This clone has a single count. The rearrangement uses TRBV5-6 and TRBJ1-3; D call uncertain. CDR3 length: 12 residues. The germline V gene has CDR1 SGHDT and CDR2 YYEEEE. Trimming pared 3 bases from V and 4 bases from J, leaving 5 bases between. The CDR3 DNA reads TGTGCCAGCAGCTCGCGAGGAAACACCATATATTTT. Translation: CASSSRGNTIYF.

The rearrangement uses TRBV19 and TRBJ2-2; 9 nucleotides match TRBD1. Germline V gene lookup returns CDR1 LNHDA and CDR2 SQIVND (reference sequence). The CDR3 has 15 amino acids. J gave up 6 bases and V 5 bases, and 7 bases lay outside the gene matches. The CDR3, as DNA: TGTGCCAGTAGTCCAAACAGGGACAGGGCCGGGGAGCTGTTTTTT. Its protein product is CASSPNRDRAGELFF.

The chain uses TRBV27 and TRBJ2-3; TRBD1 might be the D (6 bases). This CDR3 has 17 amino acids. Between the trimmed V and J ends, which lost 5 bases and 2 bases, there was a span of 20 bases. Per the germline V gene, CDR1 is MNHEY and CDR2 is SMNVEV (reference sequence). The CDR3 DNA follows: TGTGCCAGCAGTACAGGGAGAGAGGGAAACCCCACAGATACGCAGTATTTT. This translates into CASSTGREGNPTDTQYF.

V gene TRBV11-2 combines with J gene TRBJ1-6; 8 bases line up with TRBD1. Germline V gene sequence: CDR1 SGHAT, CDR2 FQNNGV. The CDR3 is 13 residues long. The junction had 2 bases not matched to a gene; V was cut back by 3 bases and J by 10 bases. CDR3 sequence reads: CASSLGQASPLHF. In DNA form, the CDR3 reads TGTGCCAGCAGCTTGGGACAGGCATCACCCCTCCACTTT. Looking up the rest from reference TRBV11-2 and TRBJ1-6 gives the full variable domain: EAGVAQSPRYKIIEKRQSVAFWCNPISGHATLYWYQQILGQGPKLLIQFQNNGVVDDSQLPKDRFSAERLKGVDSTLKIQPAKLEDSAVYLCASSLGQASPLHFGNGTRLTVT.

In its sample, this clone was seen once. The chain employs TRBV15 and TRBJ1-5; no definite D call. Germline values: CDR1 LNHNV, CDR2 YYDKDF (reference sequence). V was pared by 0 bases and J by 0 bases, with 6 bases between. This CDR3 spans 15 amino acids. CDR3 in DNA: TGTGCCACCAGCAGAGATCAAAATAGCAATCAGCCCCAGCATTTT. Its protein is CATSRDQNSNQPQHF.